The 12 T cell receptor beta chains reported below all come from one sample, sequenced in a study of early T cells in non-severe SARS-CoV-2 infection. TCRdb analysed the 5' RACE reads with MiXCR anew, one entry per CDR3 protein. The sample gives 70,000 to 85,000 distinct CDR3 sequences, 9% to 15% of which show up once; roughly a sixth is in the top ten. The sample was whole blood, taken at baseline. The receptors originated from an adult who was a healthcare worker with PCR-confirmed SARS-CoV-2 infection or an uninfected control (not recorded which). The donor label of this sample is uncertain.

This clonotype showed up many times. In DNA form, the CDR3 reads TGCAGTGCTAGACCTAGGGATCGACTAGCGGGGGGAAGCTCCTACAATGAGCAGTTCTTC. It is translated as CSARPRDRLAGGSSYNEQFF. The chain carries TRBV20-1 and TRBJ2-1, with 13 positions matching TRBD2. The CDR3 spans 20 residues. V shed 2 bases, J shed 0 bases, and the junction held 13 bases outside the gene matches. CDR1 DFQATT and CDR2 SNEGSKA come from the germline V gene (reference sequence).

This clonotype was detected many times. The rearrangement uses TRBV7-9 and TRBJ1-5, with 7 bases aligning to TRBD1. There are 15 residues in the CDR3. Germline assignment: CDR1 SEHNR and CDR2 FQNEAQ (reference sequence). Trimming cost V 8 bases and J 4 bases; bases outside gene matches: 11. CDR3 in amino acids: CASYFRGGQNQPQHF. Here the CDR3 DNA reads TGTGCCAGCTACTTTAGGGGGGGACAGAATCAGCCCCAGCATTTT. The full variable domain, rest sourced from reference TRBV7-9 and TRBJ1-5, is DTGVSQNPRHKITKRGQNVTFRCDPISEHNRLYWYRQTLGQGPEFLTYFQNEAQLEKSRLLSDRFSAERPKGSFSTLEIQRTEQGDSAMYLCASYFRGGQNQPQHFGDGTRLSIL.

The V call is TRBV9, the J call TRBJ2-3; 7 nucleotides line up with TRBD2. V shed 0 bases and J 6 bases; nucleotides not matched to a gene: 10. CDR1 and CDR2 from the germline V gene are SGDLS and YYNGEE. The CDR3 sequence is 16 residues long. For the CDR3, the DNA is TGTGCCAGCAGCGTAGGCCGGCTAGCGGACTCGGATACGCAGTATTTT. Translation gives CASSVGRLADSDTQYF.

This clonotype showed up just a few times. V and J are TRBV7-3 and TRBJ1-1; 7 bases are shared with TRBD1. Germline V CDR1 and CDR2: SGHTA, FQGTGA. The CDR3 covers 13 residues. V was pared by 5 bases and J by 4 bases, with 4 bases of the junction left unmatched. The DNA for the CDR3 is TGTGCCAGCAGCGTAGGGGGCGGCACTGAAGCTTTCTTT. Its protein is CASSVGGGTEAFF.

This clonotype was observed many times. The V and J genes are TRBV11-3 and TRBJ2-7; D not resolved. CDR3 length equals 14 residues. Trimming shortened V by 5 bases and J by 2 bases, and 13 bases separated the two germline ends. Germline CDR1 and CDR2: SGHNT and YENEEA. CDR3 in amino acids: CASSVGGTPYEQYF. In DNA form, the CDR3 reads TGTGCCAGCAGCGTAGGTGGAACCCCCTACGAGCAGTACTTC. The complete variable domain, with remaining parts taken from reference TRBV11-3 and TRBJ2-7, reads EAGVVQSPRYKIIEKKQPVAFWCNPISGHNTLYWYLQNLGQGPELLIRYENEEAVDDSQLPKDRFSAERLKGVDSTLKIQPAELGDSAVYLCASSVGGTPYEQYFGPGTRLTVT.

The chain has TRBV9 and TRBJ2-7; 9 bases are a match to TRBD2. After removal of 3 bases from V and 9 bases from J, the junction contained 4 bases not matched to a gene. The CDR3 runs 12 residues. Germline CDR1 and CDR2: SGDLS and YYNGEE. DNA for the CDR3: TGTGCCAGCAGCGCGACTAGCGGAGGGCAGTACTTC. This translates into CASSATSGGQYF.

This chain joins TRBV18 and TRBJ1-2; D not certain. The CDR3 consists of 16 residues. Germline values: CDR1 KGHSH, CDR2 LQKENI. Trimming left V 0 bases short and J 2 bases short, with 13 bases between. DNA for the CDR3: TGTGCCAGCTCACCACCGCTGTGGCTGGGGAACTATGGCTACACCTTC. Translation gives CASSPPLWLGNYGYTF.

This clonotype was observed a few times. The rearrangement joins TRBV18 to TRBJ2-7, with 11 nucleotides matching TRBD2. Trimming cost V 3 bases and J 6 bases; bases outside gene matches: 7. Germline V lookup: CDR1 KGHSH, CDR2 LQKENI. This CDR3 has 15 amino acids. The CDR3 reads CASSPPGLAAVEQYF. In nucleotides, the CDR3 is TGTGCCAGCTCACCGCCGGGACTAGCGGCGGTCGAGCAGTACTTC.

There are a few counts of this clonotype. The J gene is TRBJ2-1, the V gene TRBV11-2; D unresolved. The CDR3 contains 13 residues. V gave up 6 bases and J gave up 15 bases, with 21 bases separating them. Germline CDR1 is SGHAT and CDR2 is FQNNGV. In nucleotides, the CDR3 is TGTGCCAGCAGAGCCGTACAAAAGAAAAAAGGGTTCTTC. Encoded protein: CASRAVQKKKGFF.

Many counts were recorded for this clonotype. The genes are TRBV5-5 and TRBJ1-2; TRBD1 is a possible D gene (5 bases). From germline, CDR1 is SGHKS and CDR2 YYEKEE (reference sequence). The CDR3 sequence is 12 residues long. V lost 3 bases to trimming and J lost 4 bases, with 7 bases between them. CDR3 sequence (DNA): TGTGCCAGCAGCTCCGGGGGCTATGGCTACACCTTC. Its translation is CASSSGGYGYTF.

This clonotype was seen repeatedly, ten times or more. V is TRBV7-2 and J is TRBJ2-3; the D is unclear. From germline, CDR1 is SGHTA and CDR2 FQGNSA. The CDR3 is 14 residues long. V was trimmed by 6 bases and J by 0 bases, leaving 10 bases between them. This CDR3 is CASRKVASTDTQYF. The CDR3 DNA is TGTGCCAGCAGGAAAGTGGCTAGCACAGATACGCAGTATTTT.

The V call is TRBV11-2, the J call TRBJ2-1; 7 positions match TRBD2. Trimming took 7 bases from V and 9 from J; bases not matched to a gene: 15. Germline CDR1 is SGHAT and CDR2 is FQNNGV. The CDR3 runs 15 residues. The chain's CDR3 is CASTSGWEGLGEQFF. The CDR3 bases are TGTGCCAGCACCTCAGGGTGGGAGGGCCTCGGTGAGCAGTTCTTC. Complete variable domain (other parts from reference TRBV11-2 and TRBJ2-1): EAGVAQSPRYKIIEKRQSVAFWCNPISGHATLYWYQQILGQGPKLLIQFQNNGVVDDSQLPKDRFSAERLKGVDSTLKIQPAKLEDSAVYLCASTSGWEGLGEQFFGPGTRLTVL.